Following are 23 T cell receptor beta chains from one sample sequenced in a study of identifying expanded T cells in peripheral blood. TCRdb's copy holds only in-frame clones and misses some; the assay was immunoSEQ multiplex PCR. The profile covers some 130,000 clones, with about 86% appearing a single time and less than 10% taken by the ten largest. Sequences were obtained from blood. The receptor source for this set is a person between 18 and 75 years old in good health.

This chain links TRBV5-4 with TRBJ1-1, with a weak D call TRBD1 (5 bases). Trimming stripped 3 bases from V and 1 base from J, with 10 bases between. CDR1 is SGHNT and CDR2 is YYREEE in the germline V gene (reference sequence). This CDR3 comprises 14 residues. For the CDR3, the DNA is TGTGCCAGCAGCTCGAGGAGGGGGAACACTGAAGCTTTCTTT. Translation gives CASSSRRGNTEAFF.

About this clone itself: A junction end diverges from the germline sequence, so it may reflect a read error. The chain employs TRBV14 and TRBJ2-5, with D maybe TRBD2 (7 bases). This CDR3 spans 13 amino acids. Germline values: CDR1 SGHDN, CDR2 FVKESK. The CDR3 DNA is TGTGCCAGCAGCCAAGACCCCCGGGGGGCGCGGCACTTC. It specifies CASSQDPRGARHF.

This chain joins TRBV29-1 and TRBJ1-4; D is undetermined. The CDR3 contains 13 residues. Germline values: CDR1 SQVTM, CDR2 ANQGSEA. Trimming pared 4 bases from V and 8 bases from J, leaving 14 bases between. CDR3: CSVAFRRGEKLFF. The CDR3 DNA is TGCAGCGTTGCTTTTAGACGTGGAGAAAAACTGTTTTTT.

The chain couples TRBV29-1 to TRBJ2-1; 8 bases map to TRBD2. Trimming at V came to 4 bases and at J to 2 bases, leaving 4 bases not matched to a gene. Looked up from germline, CDR1 is SQVTM and CDR2 is ANQGSEA. This CDR3 region has 14 residues. The CDR3 reads CSVANSGAYNEQFF. CDR3 nucleotides: TGCAGCGTTGCAAATAGCGGGGCCTACAATGAGCAGTTCTTC.

The CDR3 DNA sequence: TGTGCCAGTAGTGCCCAAACAGGGGTGACCTATGGCTACACCTTC. Protein: CASSAQTGVTYGYTF. This sequence joins TRBV19 and TRBJ1-2, with 7 nucleotides matching TRBD1. CDR1 is LNHDA, CDR2 SQIVND, per germline (reference sequence). V lost 5 bases, J lost 4 bases, and 10 bases stayed unmatched. The CDR3 contains 15 residues.

V gene TRBV12-5 combines with J gene TRBJ2-2; the D gene is possibly TRBD1 (6 bases). Trimming left V 2 bases short and J 1 base short, with 11 bases between. This CDR3 spans 16 amino acids. CDR1 LGHNT and CDR2 FRNRAP come from the germline V gene. CDR3 DNA sequence: TGTGCTAGTGGTTTGATGGGGGCAGGGAACACCGGGGAGCTGTTTTTT. Translation gives CASGLMGAGNTGELFF.

This sequence joins TRBV5-4 and TRBJ2-7; D gene ambiguous. The CDR3 contains 9 residues. V lost 7 bases, J lost 4 bases, and 3 bases lay in between. CDR1 is SGHNT and CDR2 is YYREEE in the germline V gene (reference sequence). The CDR3 bases are TGTGCCAGCTGGTACGAGCAGTACTTC. Translated: CASWYEQYF.

The gene calls are TRBV7-2 and TRBJ1-5; a weak D match, TRBD1 (6 bases). CDR1 and CDR2 (germline): SGHTA, FQGNSA. The CDR3 spans 16 residues. Trimming removed 5 bases at V and 6 bases at J, with 20 bases between. CDR3 DNA: TGTGCCAGCAGCAGCGGCTCCAGGGGTAAGGGTCAGCCCCAGCATTTT. This translates into CASSSGSRGKGQPQHF.

This clone was observed a handful of times. The chain joins TRBV29-1 to TRBJ1-2; tentatively, D is TRBD1 (5 bases). With 4 bases removed from V and 5 bases from J, the gap between germline ends came to 11 bases. Germline V gene lookup returns CDR1 SQVTM and CDR2 ANQGSEA. The CDR3 is 12 amino acids. DNA for the CDR3: TGCAGCGTTGTGGGACCGCCATATGGCTACACCTTC. Residues: CSVVGPPYGYTF.

In DNA, the CDR3 is TGTGCCAGCAGCTGGGATGGCGGGGGGCAATACAATGAGCAGTTCTTC. The encoded protein is CASSWDGGGQYNEQFF. V usage is TRBV5-4 and J usage is TRBJ2-1; 8 bases map to TRBD2. J was trimmed by 4 bases and V by 3 bases; bases with no gene match: 9. There are 16 residues in the CDR3. CDR1 is SGHNT, CDR2 YYREEE, per germline (reference sequence). The complete variable domain, with remaining parts taken from reference TRBV5-4 and TRBJ2-1, reads ETGVTQSPTHLIKTRGQQVTLRCSSQSGHNTVSWYQQALGQGPQFIFQYYREEENGRGNFPPRFSGLQFPNYSSELNVNALELDDSALYLCASSWDGGGQYNEQFFGPGTRLTVL.

V usage is TRBV5-5 and J usage is TRBJ2-2; the D gene is possibly TRBD1 (5 bases). Between the trimmed V and J ends, which lost 1 base and 4 bases, there was a span of 11 bases. The CDR3 loop spans 15 amino acids. The germline V gene has CDR1 SGHKS and CDR2 YYEKEE (reference sequence). DNA of the CDR3: TGTGCCAGCAGCTTGCTGGGGCCTAGCACCGGGGAGCTGTTTTTT. Translation gives CASSLLGPSTGELFF.

The chain carries TRBV19 and TRBJ2-1; TRBD2 agrees at 11 bases. V trimming: 3 bases; J trimming: 8 bases; junction bases outside the gene matches: 6. Germline V gives CDR1 LNHDA, CDR2 SQIVND (reference sequence). The length of the CDR3 is 15 residues. Here the CDR3 reads CASSMVLAGGDEQFF. Here the CDR3 DNA reads TGTGCCAGTAGTATGGTGCTAGCGGGAGGCGATGAGCAGTTCTTC.

The chain has TRBV28 and TRBJ2-7, with D tentatively TRBD1 (6 bases). The CDR3 spans 16 residues. Trimming removed 3 bases from V and 0 bases from J, with 15 bases in between. From germline, CDR1 is MDHEN and CDR2 SYDVKM. The CDR3 DNA sequence: TGTGCCAGCAGTTTTGGAGCAGGGGCGCTCTCCTACGAGCAGTACTTC. Protein sequence: CASSFGAGALSYEQYF.

This chain joins TRBV5-4 and TRBJ2-7, with 13 bases matching TRBD2. Looked up from germline, CDR1 is SGHNT and CDR2 is YYREEE (reference sequence). V was clipped by 2 bases and J by 3 bases; unmatched bases: 2. The CDR3 covers 15 residues. This chain's CDR3 is CASSFGLAGDYEQYF. The CDR3 DNA sequence: TGTGCCAGCAGCTTTGGACTAGCGGGGGACTACGAGCAGTACTTC. The full variable domain, rest sourced from reference TRBV5-4 and TRBJ2-7, is ETGVTQSPTHLIKTRGQQVTLRCSSQSGHNTVSWYQQALGQGPQFIFQYYREEENGRGNFPPRFSGLQFPNYSSELNVNALELDDSALYLCASSFGLAGDYEQYFGPGTRLTVT.

This clone was detected once. This chain links TRBV30 with TRBJ2-5; D gene uncertain. The CDR3 runs to 12 residues. The V gene's germline CDR1 is GTSNPN and CDR2 SVGIG (reference sequence). Trimming cost V 2 bases and J 1 base, with 5 bases left between them. Here the CDR3 DNA reads TGTGCCTGGAGTTCGAGCCAAGAGACCCAGTACTTC. Translation gives CAWSSSQETQYF.

The gene calls are TRBV6-4 and TRBJ2-1; D is ambiguous. The CDR3 consists of 12 residues. The ends were cut back, 2 bases at V and 5 bases at J, with 4 bases in the middle. CDR1 MRHNA and CDR2 SNTAGT come from the germline V gene. The chain's CDR3 is CASSDGHNEQFF. As DNA, the CDR3 is TGTGCCAGCAGTGACGGCCACAATGAGCAGTTCTTC.

This clone appeared a few times. The chain employs TRBV5-1 and TRBJ2-2; no definite D call. Trimming pared 1 base from V and 3 bases from J, leaving 7 bases between. The CDR3 runs to 14 residues. From germline, CDR1 is SGHRS and CDR2 YFSETQ. The CDR3 coding sequence is TGCGCCAGCAGCTTGCTCCCGGACACCGGGGAGCTGTTTTTT. Translating gives CASSLLPDTGELFF. Drawing the rest from reference TRBV5-1 and TRBJ2-2, the complete variable domain is KAGVTQTPRYLIKTRGQQVTLSCSPISGHRSVSWYQQTPGQGLQFLFEYFSETQRNKGNFPGRFSGRQFSNSRSEMNVSTLELGDSALYLCASSLLPDTGELFFGEGSRLTVL.

The rearrangement uses TRBV5-1 and TRBJ2-1; 8 nucleotides agree with TRBD1. Germline V lookup: CDR1 SGHRS, CDR2 YFSETQ. CDR3 length: 15 residues. The V gene end was trimmed by 2 bases and the J gene end by 2 bases; junction bases not matched to a gene: 3. CDR3 bases: TGCGCCAGCAGCTTTCGACAGGGGACCTACAATGAGCAGTTCTTC. Protein: CASSFRQGTYNEQFF.

This rearrangement joins TRBV20-1 to TRBJ2-4; unclear D gene. Between the trimmed V and J ends, which lost 1 base and 11 bases, there was a span of 9 bases. This CDR3 has 11 amino acids. Germline V gene sequence: CDR1 DFQATT, CDR2 SNEGSKA (reference sequence). The CDR3 nucleotides are TGCAGTGCTAGAGGCGTGGACCTTCAGTACTTC. Translated, it gives CSARGVDLQYF.

The gene calls are TRBV4-1 and TRBJ1-5; tentative D call: TRBD1 (6 bases). Germline V gene lookup returns CDR1 MGHRA and CDR2 YSYEKL. V dropped 0 bases and J dropped 5 bases, with 8 bases sitting between them. The CDR3 contains 14 residues. In DNA form, the CDR3 reads TGCGCCAGCAGCCAAGAATACAGGGATCAGCCCCAGCATTTT. This encodes CASSQEYRDQPQHF.

The chain joins TRBV19 to TRBJ2-1, with TRBD1 matching 8 bases. CDR3 size: 14 residues. After removal of 3 bases from V and 4 bases from J, the junction contained 2 bases not matched to a gene. Germline CDR1 LNHDA, CDR2 SQIVND (reference sequence). The CDR3 loop reads CASSMRQGYNEQFF. DNA of the CDR3: TGTGCCAGTAGTATGAGACAGGGGTACAATGAGCAGTTCTTC.

The V gene is TRBV2, the J gene TRBJ2-5, with D unclear. The CDR3 consists of 12 residues. Trimming removed 10 bases at V and 1 base at J, with 10 bases between. The V gene's germline CDR1 is SNHLY and CDR2 FYNNEI. The CDR3 coding sequence is TGTGCCACCCGTCGGCTCCAAGAGACCCAGTACTTC. Protein: CATRRLQETQYF.

This chain connects TRBV10-3 to TRBJ1-2; no definite D call. In germline, CDR1 is ENHRY, CDR2 SYGVKD. Trimming removed 2 bases at V and 0 bases at J, with 7 bases between. The CDR3 length is 14 residues. CDR3 sequence reads: CAISEETSNYGYTF. CDR3 nucleotides: TGTGCCATCAGTGAGGAGACATCTAACTATGGCTACACCTTC.